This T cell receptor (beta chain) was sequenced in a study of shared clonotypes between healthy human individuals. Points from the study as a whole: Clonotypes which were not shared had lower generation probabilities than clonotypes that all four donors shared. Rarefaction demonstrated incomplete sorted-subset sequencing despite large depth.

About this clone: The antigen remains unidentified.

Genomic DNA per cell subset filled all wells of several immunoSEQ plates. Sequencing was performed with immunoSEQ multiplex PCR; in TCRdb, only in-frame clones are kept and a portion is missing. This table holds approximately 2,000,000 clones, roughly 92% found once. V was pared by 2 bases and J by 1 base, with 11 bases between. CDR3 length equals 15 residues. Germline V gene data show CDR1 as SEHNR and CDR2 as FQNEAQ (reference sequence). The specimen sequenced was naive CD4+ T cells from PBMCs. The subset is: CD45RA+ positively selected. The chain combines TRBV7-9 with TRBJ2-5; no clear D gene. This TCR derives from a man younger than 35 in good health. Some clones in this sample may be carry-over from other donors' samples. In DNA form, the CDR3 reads TGTGCCAGCAGCTTACTACCCGGTCTCCAAGAGACCCAGTACTTC. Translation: CASSLLPGLQETQYF.